This T cell receptor beta chain was profiled in a study of beta chain features in type 1 diabetes. A heparinised blood draw that averaged approximately 120 mL was obtained once from each donor. Reverse transcription of all isolated RNA meant that expressed TCRB transcripts were sequenced. Here immunoSEQ multiplex PCR was the method, and the copy in TCRdb shows in-frame clones only, minus some. Among about 230,000 clones listed, approximately 16% were seen once. CDR3 length: 13 residues. Germline V gives CDR1 MGHRA, CDR2 YSYEKL. The germline V and J ends were trimmed by 1 base and 3 bases, with 7 bases remaining between them. This clone was detected only a few times. No antigen is known for it. General study points: Within each of all four CD4+ subsets, Type 1 diabetes patients had TCRB CDR3s that were moderately but significantly shorter. For type 1 diabetes patients, VDJ junctions showed fewer insertions and more deletions. Shorter templates might be favored by PCR, equally in patients and controls.

The J gene is TRBJ2-7, the V gene TRBV4-1; weak D call: TRBD1 (5 bases). The sequence derives from a man younger than 40 with type 1 diabetes. The sample comprised naive CD4+ T cells from blood. CDR3: CASSQGQLYEQYF. CDR3 DNA: TGCGCCAGCAGCCAAGGACAGCTCTACGAGCAGTACTTC.